This T cell receptor beta chain was identified during a study of T-cell memory formation after mild COVID-19. On the study more broadly: TCR clusters were largely donor specific. Study-wide results and limits: CD8+ contracting clones occupied EMRA, while CD4+ ones occupied mainly CM and EM.

TCRdb fed the 5' RACE reads into MiXCR, producing one record per CDR3 protein. The repertoire includes some 310,000 distinct CDR3 sequences, 20% to 25% of them detected once, and 21% sits in the top ten. Points on this clonotype: Its specificity is unknown.

The sequencing input was PBMCs or a T cell subset sorted from them (not recorded which). The clonotype comes from a man between 18 and 35 years old who had mild COVID-19 (a few samples of this study predate the infection). Cell type and time point are not known.

CDR3 DNA: TGCGCCAGCAGCCAGGATTTTAGCGGGGGGCCGTACTATACGCAGTATTTT. This gives the protein CASSQDFSGGPYYTQYF. The rearrangement joins TRBV4-3 to TRBJ2-3, with 10 positions matching TRBD2. Germline-derived CDR1 and CDR2 are LGHNA and YSLEER. V gave up 3 bases and J gave up 7 bases; unmatched junction bases: 13. The CDR3 loop spans 17 amino acids.